Presented here are 30 T cell receptor beta chains from one specimen sequenced in a study of naive and memory T cell subsets. Whole-study findings and limits: Naive repertoires, especially CD8, held a few larger clonotypes, possibly memory cells re-expressing CD45RA.

Both TRBC1 and TRBC2 were covered by a beta constant-region primer of two equimolar oligonucleotides. The ligated cDNA underwent four PCR rounds using SP2 and nested alpha and beta constant-region primers. Each CDR3 protein gets one entry after TCRdb re-called the UMI-ligation and nested PCR reads with MiXCR. In the table there are approximately 150,000 distinct CDR3 sequences, roughly 20% of which are singletons. What these receptors recognize is not known. The specimen was naive CD4+ T cells from blood. The source is a human donor in good health.

This clonotype was counted only a few times. CDR3 DNA sequence: TGTGCCAGCAGCCCCATTGGAGCTCCGAGGTCTAACGAGCAGTACTTC. Translation gives CASSPIGAPRSNEQYF. The V call is TRBV6-5, the J call TRBJ2-7, with D uncertain. This CDR3 has 16 residues. V lost 6 bases and J lost 5, with 23 bases in between. Germline loops: CDR1 MNHEY, CDR2 SVGAGI.

In this sample, this clonotype turned up a few times. This chain joins TRBV6-6 and TRBJ2-7; 10 positions agree with TRBD2. V shed 4 bases, J shed 6 bases, and the junction held 18 bases outside the gene matches. Germline V gene data show CDR1 as MNHNY and CDR2 as SVGAGI (reference sequence). This CDR3 has 18 amino acids. The CDR3, as DNA: TGTGCCAGCAGTTTGTTTGGACAGGAGCGGACTAGCGGAACCGAGCAGTACTTC. As protein: CASSLFGQERTSGTEQYF.

This clonotype was counted a few times. The gene calls are TRBV29-1 and TRBJ1-1; maybe TRBD1 (6 bases). Germline V CDR1 and CDR2: SQVTM, ANQGSEA. This CDR3 region has 16 residues. Trimming removed 4 bases at V and 1 base at J, with 19 bases between. The CDR3 loop is CSVGLGVAGANTEAFF. The CDR3 nucleotides read TGCAGCGTTGGGTTAGGGGTGGCAGGGGCGAACACTGAAGCTTTCTTT.

The chain joins TRBV6-5 to TRBJ1-5; unclear D gene. Germline V CDR1 and CDR2: MNHEY, SVGAGI. The V end was cut by 2 bases, the J end by 6 bases, with 8 bases between. The CDR3 totals 13 residues. CDR3 sequence: CASSYNVRQPQHF. The CDR3 nucleotides are TGTGCCAGCAGTTACAATGTTCGTCAGCCCCAGCATTTT.

This sequence joins TRBV12-3 or TRBV12-4 and TRBJ1-4, with D uncertain. CDR3 length: 11 amino acids. V lost 6 bases, J lost 11 bases, and 10 bases lay in between. The CDR3 reads CASSPSGKLFF. CDR3 bases: TGTGCCAGCAGCCCGTCGGGGAAACTGTTTTTT.

This clonotype has only a few counts. The chain carries TRBV10-3 and TRBJ2-1, with 12 bases fitting TRBD2. Germline V lookup: CDR1 ENHRY, CDR2 SYGVKD. V lost 5 bases and J lost 7; bases outside the gene matches: 9. This CDR3 is built from 16 residues. As DNA, the CDR3 is TGTGCCATCAGTCTTCCTAGCGGGAGGGCCGGGAATGAGCAGTTCTTC. It yields the protein CAISLPSGRAGNEQFF.

The table lists this clonotype with many counts. V gene TRBV20-1 combines with J gene TRBJ2-4; D is unclear. The CDR3 runs to 13 residues. Per the germline V gene, CDR1 is DFQATT and CDR2 is SNEGSKA (reference sequence). With 5 bases removed from V and 7 bases from J, the gap between germline ends came to 15 bases. The CDR3 DNA reads TGCAGTGCTTTTCACCCCCTCCCCAACATTCAGTACTTC. Translation gives CSAFHPLPNIQYF.

This clonotype has only a few counts. The gene calls are TRBV29-1 and TRBJ2-6, with unresolved D. CDR1 and CDR2 (germline): SQVTM, ANQGSEA. This CDR3 is built from 14 residues. V lost 6 bases and J lost 4, with 13 bases in between. CDR3 amino acids: CSVATVSGANVLTF. The CDR3 region has the DNA TGCAGCGTGGCCACAGTTTCCGGGGCCAACGTCCTGACTTTC.

A few counts support this clonotype. The chain joins TRBV7-2 to TRBJ2-7; TRBD1 is a possible D gene (6 bases). Germline V lookup: CDR1 SGHTA, CDR2 FQGNSA. The CDR3 extends over 13 amino acids. The ends were cut back, 1 base at V and 6 bases at J, with 10 bases in the middle. The CDR3 nucleotides read TGTGCCAGCAGCTTAGACAGGGCGGGCGAGCAGTACTTC. Translation gives CASSLDRAGEQYF. Looking up the rest from reference TRBV7-2 and TRBJ2-7 gives the full variable domain: GAGVSQSPSNKVTEKGKDVELRCDPISGHTALYWYRQSLGQGLEFLIYFQGNSAPDKSGLPSDRFSAERTGGSVSTLTIQRTQQEDSAVYLCASSLDRAGEQYFGPGTRLTVT.

This sequence joins TRBV28 and TRBJ2-3; D gene uncertain. Trimming stripped 1 base from V and 2 bases from J, with 25 bases between. Germline V gene sequence: CDR1 MDHEN, CDR2 SYDVKM. The CDR3 is 20 residues long. The CDR3 DNA sequence: TGTGCCAGCAGTTTATTTTTCACAGCCGCCCGTCCTATGAACACAGATACGCAGTATTTT. It yields the protein CASSLFFTAARPMNTDTQYF.

V is TRBV20-1 and J is TRBJ1-3; D remains ambiguous. The CDR3 is 14 residues long. Trimming removed 3 bases at V and 2 bases at J, with 11 bases between. Germline values: CDR1 DFQATT, CDR2 SNEGSKA (reference sequence). The CDR3 spells CSASSQRAGNTIYF. The CDR3 DNA sequence: TGCAGTGCTAGTTCTCAGAGAGCTGGAAACACCATATATTTT.

The genes are TRBV28 and TRBJ2-7, with a possible D match to TRBD2 (6 bases). CDR3 size: 15 residues. V was clipped by 7 bases and J by 3 bases, with 19 bases between them. Germline V gene lookup returns CDR1 MDHEN and CDR2 SYDVKM. The CDR3 DNA is TGTGCCAGCACCCCCGTGGGCAGGGAGGTCTACGAGCAGTACTTC. Translation gives CASTPVGREVYEQYF. Full variable domain (missing parts from reference TRBV28 and TRBJ2-7): DVKVTQSSRYLVKRTGEKVFLECVQDMDHENMFWYRQDPGLGLRLIYFSYDVKMKEKGDIPEGYSVSREKKERFSLILESASTNQTSMYLCASTPVGREVYEQYFGPGTRLTVT.

The chain joins TRBV5-1 to TRBJ2-3, with unresolved D. The length of the CDR3 is 14 residues. Trimming stripped 0 bases from V and 6 bases from J, with 11 bases between. Germline V gives CDR1 SGHRS, CDR2 YFSETQ. The CDR3 sequence: CASSLDSLYDTQYF. The CDR3 region has the DNA TGCGCCAGCAGCTTGGATAGTTTATACGATACGCAGTATTTT.

The chain links TRBV20-1 to TRBJ1-3; maybe TRBD1 (6 bases). The germline V gene has CDR1 DFQATT and CDR2 SNEGSKA (reference sequence). This CDR3 has 14 residues. V dropped 6 bases and J dropped 4 bases, with 16 bases sitting between them. The DNA of the CDR3 is TGCAGTGCGAAGTCAACAGGGACCGGAAACACCATATATTTT. Protein sequence: CSAKSTGTGNTIYF.

This chain links TRBV7-2 with TRBJ2-7; D gene ambiguous. This CDR3 spans 14 amino acids. Trimming shortened V by 3 bases and J by 2 bases, and 11 bases separated the two germline ends. From germline, CDR1 is SGHTA and CDR2 FQGNSA. CDR3 DNA sequence: TGTGCCAGCAGCTTCTCCCGCGCAACCTACGAGCAGTACTTC. This translates into CASSFSRATYEQYF.

At least ten counts were recorded for this clonotype. The chain combines TRBV15 with TRBJ2-7; TRBD1 might be the D (6 bases). CDR3 length: 14 residues. The V gene's germline CDR1 is LNHNV and CDR2 YYDKDF (reference sequence). Trimming stripped 0 bases from V and 2 bases from J, with 8 bases between. This CDR3 is CATSREQGTYEQYF. The CDR3 DNA is TGTGCCACCAGCAGAGAACAGGGAACCTACGAGCAGTACTTC.

The chain recombines TRBV18 with TRBJ2-1, with 7 nucleotides matching TRBD1. CDR3 length equals 15 residues. The ends lost 1 base at V and 3 bases at J; junction bases unmatched: 3. CDR1 is KGHSH, CDR2 LQKENI, per germline. The CDR3 coding sequence is TGTGCCAGCTCACCACGGGGACAGAGCTACAATGAGCAGTTCTTC. Its translation is CASSPRGQSYNEQFF.

V usage is TRBV11-2 and J usage is TRBJ2-5; D is unresolved. V was trimmed by 5 bases and J by 3 bases, leaving 7 bases between them. CDR1 and CDR2 from the germline V gene are SGHAT and FQNNGV. The length of the CDR3 is 12 residues. The CDR3 DNA sequence: TGTGCCAGCAGCCAACCTAAAGAGACCCAGTACTTC. This translates into CASSQPKETQYF.

This rearrangement joins TRBV24-1 to TRBJ2-3; 8 positions agree with TRBD2. CDR3 length: 16 amino acids. V gave up 4 bases and J gave up 1 base; unmatched junction bases: 6. Germline V lookup: CDR1 KGHDR, CDR2 SFDVKD. Written as DNA, the CDR3 is TGTGCCACCAGTGACCCGAGCGGGAGTGGCACAGATACGCAGTATTTT. This encodes CATSDPSGSGTDTQYF.

The rearrangement links TRBV9 to TRBJ2-1, with 10 bases matching TRBD2. The CDR3 length is 15 residues. The ends lost 4 bases at V and 4 bases at J; junction bases unmatched: 5. Germline V gene lookup returns CDR1 SGDLS and CDR2 YYNGEE. CDR3 coding DNA: TGTGCCAGCAGCTACGGACTAGCGGTATACAATGAGCAGTTCTTC. Its translation: CASSYGLAVYNEQFF.

This clonotype was observed a handful of times. CDR3 protein: CATSDPGHGGGNEQFF. The CDR3 DNA reads as TGTGCCACCAGTGACCCGGGACACGGTGGAGGCAATGAGCAGTTCTTC. The genes are TRBV24-1 and TRBJ2-1, with D maybe TRBD1 (6 bases). The ends were cut back, 4 bases at V and 6 bases at J, with 18 bases in the middle. The CDR3 extends over 16 amino acids. Germline CDR1 KGHDR, CDR2 SFDVKD.

This clonotype turned up a few times. The rearrangement joins TRBV29-1 to TRBJ2-2; D not certain. Germline CDR1 SQVTM, CDR2 ANQGSEA. Trimming pared 4 bases from V and 4 bases from J, leaving 4 bases between. This CDR3 spans 11 amino acids. The CDR3 nucleotides read TGCAGCGTTGCGACCACCGGGGAGCTGTTTTTT. It specifies CSVATTGELFF.

The V gene is TRBV28, the J gene TRBJ1-5; D is possibly TRBD1 (5 bases). CDR3 length: 16 amino acids. V was shortened by 11 bases and J by 1 base, with 21 bases between the two germline ends. Germline values: CDR1 MDHEN, CDR2 SYDVKM. The CDR3 sequence is CAVTGTPVLSNQPQHF. The DNA for the CDR3 is TGTGCCGTCACCGGGACGCCCGTTCTGAGCAATCAGCCCCAGCATTTT.

This clonotype has only a few counts. CDR3 in DNA: TGTGCCAGCAGCACCCGAAACCGGTACAATGAGCAGTTCTTC. This sequence encodes CASSTRNRYNEQFF. The chain employs TRBV28 and TRBJ2-1; D is uncertain. This CDR3 contains 14 residues. Per germline, CDR1 MDHEN and CDR2 SYDVKM. The germline V and J ends were trimmed by 6 bases and 4 bases, with 13 bases remaining between them.

The V and J genes are TRBV29-1 and TRBJ2-7, with D hard to call. V lost 4 bases and J 5 bases, leaving 12 bases between the germline ends. Germline CDR1 reads SQVTM; CDR2 reads ANQGSEA. The CDR3 contains 12 residues. The CDR3 region is CSVGRSTHEQYF. The CDR3 DNA reads TGCAGCGTTGGTCGGAGTACCCACGAGCAGTACTTC.

J is TRBJ1-2 and V is TRBV28, with D uncertain. Trimming took off 4 bases at V and 4 bases at J, with 4 bases between the two ends. This CDR3 has 11 residues. In germline, CDR1 is MDHEN, CDR2 SYDVKM. CDR3 region: CASSSIYGYTF. The CDR3 DNA is TGTGCCAGCAGTTCAATCTATGGCTACACCTTC.

This chain joins TRBV28 and TRBJ2-7, with D possibly TRBD2 on 5 matching bases. Trimming took off 7 bases at V and 3 bases at J, with 16 bases between the two ends. Germline CDR1 is MDHEN and CDR2 is SYDVKM. This CDR3 comprises 14 residues. The CDR3 nucleotides read TGTGCCAGCACCCGTCCGGGGAGTCGCTACGAGCAGTACTTC. Translation gives CASTRPGSRYEQYF.

This chain connects TRBV20-1 to TRBJ2-1; D is perhaps TRBD2 (5 bases). CDR1 is DFQATT, CDR2 SNEGSKA, per germline (reference sequence). The CDR3 is 15 residues long. The ends were cut back, 1 base at V and 9 bases at J, with 19 bases in the middle. Written as DNA, the CDR3 is TGCAGTGCTAGAGTCCCAGCCCGGGGTGTTGTTGAGCAGTTCTTC. Residues: CSARVPARGVVEQFF.

This clonotype showed up just a few times. The genes are TRBV20-1 and TRBJ2-5; D unresolved. The CDR3 extends over 11 amino acids. V was pared by 3 bases and J by 2 bases, with 4 bases between. Germline-derived CDR1 and CDR2 are DFQATT and SNEGSKA (reference sequence). DNA of the CDR3: TGCAGTGCTAGCGGGCAAGAGACCCAGTACTTC. Its translation: CSASGQETQYF.

J is TRBJ2-6 and V is TRBV7-3; TRBD1 or TRBD2 may be the D gene (5 bases each). The germline V and J ends were trimmed by 0 bases and 3 bases, with 12 bases remaining between them. The CDR3 spans 17 residues. CDR1 is SGHTA, CDR2 FQGTGA, per germline. The CDR3 DNA reads TGTGCCAGCAGCTTAACTGGGACCCTATTTGGGGCCAACGTCCTGACTTTC. Encoded protein: CASSLTGTLFGANVLTF.